These 23 T cell receptor beta chains came from one sample sequenced in a study of tumor-infiltrating lymphocytes in primary liver carcinoma. It was unsorted whole blood that yielded blood RNA, and germline DNA was also extracted. A constant-region primer primed TCR beta cDNA synthesis from about 550 ng of total RNA. ARM-PCR was slightly modified, and three nested multiplex PCR rounds with it gave rise to the TCR beta libraries. Rounds one and two of PCR, each of 10 cycles, were primed with TRBV1-TRBV30 forward primers and a C-beta reverse primer. One entry per CDR3 protein results from TCRdb running MiXCR on the multiplex PCR reads. The sample includes approximately 330,000 distinct CDR3 sequences, roughly two thirds of them seen just once. The sequencing input was peripheral blood. Receptor source: a man between 40 and 49 years old with primary liver carcinoma and hepatitis B virus infection.

The table lists this clonotype with a few counts. The chain joins TRBV5-1 to TRBJ2-5, with D unclear. The CDR3 loop spans 16 amino acids. Trimming removed 0 bases at V and 7 bases at J, with 19 bases between. CDR1 is SGHRS and CDR2 is YFSETQ in the germline V gene. For the CDR3, the DNA is TGCGCCAGCAGCTTGGCTCCGGGCAGAACGACTGGGACCCAGTACTTC. It encodes CASSLAPGRTTGTQYF.

Comments on this clonotype: At one end, the junction sequence differs from germline, possibly due to a read error. The chain combines TRBV11-2 with TRBJ2-7, with D perhaps TRBD2 (5 bases). The CDR3 has 15 amino acids. Per the germline V gene, CDR1 is SGHAT and CDR2 is FQNNGV. CDR3 protein: CVSSSPAPRGSVQYF. CDR3 coding DNA: TGTGTCAGCAGCTCACCGGCCCCGAGAGGGTCCGTGCAGTACTTC.

This clonotype was counted only a few times. A much larger clone sits a single nucleotide away, making a read error possible. The chain carries TRBV4-2 and TRBJ2-1; D remains ambiguous. CDR1 is LGHNA, CDR2 YNFKEQ, per germline. The V end lost 0 bases, the J end lost 5 bases, and 8 bases lay between the germline ends. The CDR3 covers 14 residues. CDR3 nucleotide sequence: TGTGCCAGCAGCCAAGACAGGTCTCACAATGAGCAGTTCTTC. Translating it yields CASSQDRSHNEQFF.

The rearrangement joins TRBV6-1 to TRBJ2-1; 9 bases are a match to TRBD2. The CDR3 contains 17 residues. The J segment lost 9 bases and the V segment lost 8 bases, leaving 20 bases of the junction unmatched. Germline V gene data show CDR1 as MNHNS and CDR2 as SASEGT. CDR3 DNA sequence: TGTGCCAGCGGTGTACCCCATCGCGCGGGAGGGCGAGGTGAGCAGTTCTTC. Protein sequence: CASGVPHRAGGRGEQFF.

About this clonotype itself: A junction boundary mismatches the germline segment, possibly from a read error. The rearrangement uses TRBV6-2 or TRBV6-3 and TRBJ1-1; D gene unclear. CDR3 length equals 15 residues. Germline lookup yields CDR1 MNHEY and CDR2 SVGEGT. In DNA form, the CDR3 reads TGTGCCAGCAGTTACTCTACATGGGGTAACACTGAAGCTTTCTTC. Encoded protein: CASSYSTWGNTEAFF.

This clonotype was seen once. Here the CDR3 DNA reads TGTGCCAGCTGTGGATTACTAGCGGCCCACTCCTACGAGCAGTACTTC. It codes for CASCGLLAAHSYEQYF. The gene calls are TRBV6-2 or TRBV6-3 and TRBJ2-7; 8 nucleotides align to TRBD2. Germline assignment: CDR1 MNHEY and CDR2 SVGEGT. This CDR3 spans 16 amino acids. V was clipped by 8 bases and J by 0 bases; unmatched bases: 12.

The gene calls are TRBV11-2 and TRBJ2-7; TRBD2 aligns across 10 bases. The CDR3 is 15 amino acids. V lost 5 bases, J lost 4 bases, and 8 bases stayed unmatched. Germline V gene data show CDR1 as SGHAT and CDR2 as FQNNGV. The CDR3, as DNA: TGTGCCAGCAGCACCGGGACTAGCGTTTGGTACGAGCAGTACTTC. As protein: CASSTGTSVWYEQYF.

Comments on this clonotype: An end of the junction differs from the germline gene, which may be a read error. V usage is TRBV29-1 and J usage is TRBJ2-7, with 7 bases identical to TRBD2. CDR1 and CDR2 (germline): SQVTM, ANQGSEA. This CDR3 has 14 residues. For the CDR3, the DNA is TGCAGCGTTGAACCCAGCGGGACCTCCTATGAGCATTACTTC. Its protein product is CSVEPSGTSYEHYF.

Concerning this clonotype: One junction end disagrees with the germline gene, perhaps due to a read error. This sequence joins TRBV5-1 and TRBJ2-7; 10 positions agree with TRBD1. The length of the CDR3 is 14 residues. The germline gives CDR1 SGHRS, CDR2 YFSETQ. The CDR3 nucleotides read TGCTCCAGCAGCTACGACAGGGGGCCCTACGAGCAGTACTTC. Amino acid sequence: CSSSYDRGPYEQYF. The variable domain in full, with the rest retrieved from reference TRBV5-1 and TRBJ2-7, is KAGVTQTPRYLIKTRGQQVTLSCSPISGHRSVSWYQQTPGQGLQFLFEYFSETQRNKGNFPGRFSGRQFSNSRSEMNVSTLELGDSALYLCSSSYDRGPYEQYFGPGTRLTVT.

On this clonotype: This likely comes from a read error, as the CDR3 has no conserved phenylalanine or tryptophan at its end. The chain recombines TRBV11-2 with TRBJ2-5; a possible D gene is TRBD2 (5 bases). The V gene lost 7 bases and the J gene lost 5 bases, with 23 bases spanning the gap. This CDR3 region has 16 residues. Germline values: CDR1 SGHAT, CDR2 FQNNGV. This CDR3 reads CASTLEGGGLRETQYL. The CDR3 DNA sequence: TGTGCCAGCACGTTGGAAGGAGGCGGACTCCGGGAGACCCAGTACCTC.

This clonotype has ten or more counts. V is TRBV11-3 and J is TRBJ2-3, with TRBD2 as a possible D gene (6 bases). CDR1 is SGHNT and CDR2 is YENEEA in the germline V gene. This CDR3 is built from 15 residues. Trimming took off 1 base at V and 4 bases at J, with 12 bases between the two ends. The CDR3 DNA follows: TGTGCCAGCAGCTTAGCCGGGAGTGGGGCAGATACGCAGTATTTT. Its protein is CASSLAGSGADTQYF.

The rearrangement links TRBV20-1 to TRBJ2-7; 15 positions agree with TRBD2. The length of the CDR3 is 15 residues. V lost 1 base to trimming and J lost 5 bases; unmatched junction nucleotides: 3. Germline lookup yields CDR1 DFQATT and CDR2 SNEGSKA (reference sequence). CDR3 loop: CSARGTSGREDEQYF. The CDR3 region has the DNA TGCAGTGCTAGAGGGACTAGCGGGAGGGAGGACGAGCAGTACTTC.

This clonotype was picked up one time. Without the conserved terminal phenylalanine or tryptophan, this CDR3 likely stems from a read error. The chain has TRBV5-4 and TRBJ2-2; 12 bases are a match to TRBD1. This CDR3 region has 15 residues. CDR1 SGHNT and CDR2 YYREEE come from the germline V gene (reference sequence). J was trimmed by 8 bases and V by 6 bases; bases with no gene match: 8. Written as DNA, the CDR3 is TGTGCCAGCAACCGGGACAGGGGGCCCACTGGGGAGCTGTTTTGT. Translating gives CASNRDRGPTGELFC.

Turning to this clonotype: The junction shows a germline mismatch at one end, possibly a read error. This chain links TRBV11-2 with TRBJ2-2; TRBD2 matches at 7 bases. CDR1 is SGHAT, CDR2 FQNNGV, per germline. CDR3 length: 13 amino acids. The CDR3 DNA reads TGTGCCAGCAGCTTAGTAGACAGCGGGGAGCTGTCTTTT. Protein product: CASSLVDSGELSF.

As concerns this clonotype: One end of the junction is discordant with germline, which a read error may explain. V and J are TRBV29-1 and TRBJ2-3, with D possibly called TRBD1 or TRBD2 (6 bases each). Germline V gives CDR1 SQVTM, CDR2 ANQGSEA. The CDR3 is made up of 16 amino acids. Here the CDR3 reads CSARYGRGQDTDTQYF. The CDR3 nucleotides are TGCAGCGCCAGATACGGACGGGGGCAAGACACAGATACACAGTATTTT.

With regard to this clonotype: The germline gene is not matched at one end of the junction; a read error may be the cause. V gene TRBV11-1 combines with J gene TRBJ2-1; 8 bases align to TRBD2. In germline, CDR1 is SGHAT, CDR2 FQDESV (reference sequence). CDR3 length: 17 amino acids. In DNA, the CDR3 is TGTGCCAGCAGCTTAGTATCGTTGGGACTAGTAGACAATGAGCAGTCCTTC. Residues: CASSLVSLGLVDNEQSF. Drawing the rest from reference TRBV11-1 and TRBJ2-1, the complete variable domain is EAEVAQSPRYKITEKSQAVAFWCDPISGHATLYWYRQILGQGPELLVQFQDESVVDDSQLPKDRFSAERLKGVDSTLKIQPAELGDSAMYLCASSLVSLGLVDNEQSFGPGTRLTVL.

This clonotype was seen repeatedly, ten times or more. V usage is TRBV29-1 and J usage is TRBJ1-2; perhaps TRBD1 as D (6 bases). CDR3 length: 14 amino acids. Per germline, CDR1 SQVTM and CDR2 ANQGSEA. V gave up 3 bases and J gave up 10 bases, with 21 bases separating them. CDR3 residues: CSVEPTQGLGVYTF. In nucleotides, the CDR3 is TGCAGCGTTGAGCCAACACAGGGTTTGGGAGTCTACACCTTC. Full variable domain (missing parts from reference TRBV29-1 and TRBJ1-2): SAVISQKPSRDICQRGTSLTIQCQVDSQVTMMFWYRQQPGQSLTLIATANQGSEATYESGFVIDKFPISRPNLTFSTLTVSNMSPEDSSIYLCSVEPTQGLGVYTFGSGTRLTVV.

Notes on this clonotype: The final CDR3 position lacks the conserved phenylalanine or tryptophan, pointing to a likely read error. J is TRBJ1-1 and V is TRBV11-3; D unclear. The CDR3 has 13 amino acids. Per germline, CDR1 SGHNT and CDR2 YENEEA. In DNA, the CDR3 is TGTGCCAGCAGCTTAGTACTGGGCACTGGAGCTTTCATT. Residues: CASSLVLGTGAFI.

This clonotype came up a few times. This chain connects TRBV7-9 to TRBJ2-2; D gene unclear. V dropped 2 bases and J dropped 2 bases, with 12 bases sitting between them. Germline values: CDR1 SEHNR, CDR2 FQNEAQ (reference sequence). The CDR3 sequence is 16 residues long. CDR3 region: CASSLIWQFNTGELFF. For the CDR3, the DNA is TGTGCCAGCAGCTTAATTTGGCAGTTTAACACCGGGGAGCTGTTTTTT.

To note about this clonotype: A much larger clone sits a single nucleotide away, making a read error possible. The rearrangement links TRBV6-2 or TRBV6-3 to TRBJ2-3; TRBD2 matches 7 bases. From germline, CDR1 is MNHEY and CDR2 SVGEGT. The CDR3 is made up of 11 amino acids. The CDR3 nucleotides are TGTGCCAGCAGTGAACCGGGACTATTGTGTTTT. As protein: CASSEPGLLCF.

This clonotype was detected only once. V is TRBV25-1 and J is TRBJ1-1; 8 nucleotides agree with TRBD1. The V segment lost 5 bases and the J segment 4 bases; nucleotides outside the gene matches: 3. Germline V gives CDR1 MGHDK, CDR2 SYGVNS. The length of the CDR3 is 13 residues. The CDR3 loop reads CASSKTGGTEAFF. In DNA, the CDR3 is TGTGCCAGCAGTAAAACAGGGGGCACTGAAGCTTTCTTT.

A note on this clonotype: A read error may produce the germline difference seen at one junction end. This chain joins TRBV4-2 and TRBJ2-6; no definite D call. The CDR3 has 14 amino acids. CDR1 is LGHNA, CDR2 YNFKEQ, per germline. This CDR3 reads CASSQVSGVNVLTF. In nucleotides, the CDR3 is TGTGCCAGCAGCCAAGTTTCTGGGGTCAACGTCCTGACTTTC.

For this clonotype: A read error may be the cause here, since a much bigger clone is one base away. The chain combines TRBV12-3 or TRBV12-4 with TRBJ2-7, with 8 bases identical to TRBD1. The CDR3 is made up of 13 amino acids. The CDR3 region is CASRLDRGHEQYF. As DNA, the CDR3 is TGTGCCAGCAGATTAGACAGGGGCCACGAGCAGTACTTC.